This T cell receptor beta chain derives from a study of blood T cells in healthy people across ages. A J-beta primer mix and a sample-barcoded 5' primer were used in a second PCR of about 6 to 12 cycles. MiXCR was run by TCRdb on the 5' RACE reads, yielding one entry per CDR3 protein. The sample has roughly 1.5 million distinct CDR3 sequences; 35% to 45% are singletons. The length of the CDR3 is 15 residues. Per germline, CDR1 SGDLS and CDR2 YYNGEE. Trimming removed 3 bases from V and 0 bases from J, with 11 bases in between. This clonotype showed up just a few times. The V and J genes are TRBV9 and TRBJ2-3; D possibly uses TRBD1 or TRBD2 (6 bases each). The specimen was blood. This receptor was taken from a woman younger than 30 in good health. The CDR3 DNA follows: TGTGCCAGCAGCGCGAGGGGGGCTAGCACAGATACGCAGTATTTT. Its translation: CASSARGASTDTQYF. The variable domain in full, completed from reference TRBV9 and TRBJ2-3, reads DSGVTQTPKHLITATGQRVTLRCSPRSGDLSVYWYQQSLDQGLQFLIQYYNGEERAKGNILERFSAQQFPDLHSELNLSSLELGDSALYFCASSARGASTDTQYFGPGTRLTVL.